Listed below are T cell receptor beta chains from one sample, sequenced in a study of CXCR3-negative and CXCR3-positive naive CD8 T cells. TCRdb reprocessed the 5' RACE reads, keeping one entry per CDR3 protein, no DNA. In all, the sample yields over 70,000 distinct CDR3 sequences. Sequencing was carried out using naive CXCR3- CD8+ T cells from blood. These receptors came from a human donor in good health. Some clones in this sample may be carry-over from other donors' samples. The CDR3 runs from the conserved cysteine through the conserved F or W. Fields, in order: clone size, V gene, J gene, CDR3 protein. Clone sizes are given selectively: once, few, many, or a class where the clone is expanded.

>NA|TRBV15|TRBJ2-7
CATSRDRGPSYEQYF
>NA|TRBV2|TRBJ2-5
CASSAGGGETQYF
>NA|TRBV4-2|TRBJ1-2
CASSQEEGWYTF
>NA|TRBV2|TRBJ2-5
CATPDRAGETQYF
>medium-sized|TRBV30|TRBJ2-1
CAWTTLAGERLDQFF
>NA|TRBV29-1|TRBJ2-1
CSVDPSRGGFNEQFF
>NA|TRBV29-1|TRBJ2-1
CSVPPGQSNNEQFF
>NA|TRBV3-1|TRBJ2-2
CASSQDHRRRGLNTGELFF
>NA|TRBV7-9|TRBJ2-7
CASSPTSGAGEQYF
>NA|TRBV19|TRBJ2-3
CASSIASRGTDTQYF
>NA|TRBV21-1|TRBJ1-2
CASSATANYGYTF
>NA|TRBV6-6|TRBJ2-5
CASSYVGQETQYF
>NA|TRBV28|TRBJ2-7
CASRQTGGGNEQYF
>NA|TRBV14|TRBJ2-5
CASSHPDRLAGAPETQYF
>NA|TRBV29-1|TRBJ2-7
CSVQTSGGGYEQYF
>NA|TRBV28|TRBJ2-1
CASSWGFNNEQFF
>NA|TRBV12-3/TRBV12-4|TRBJ2-7
CASSLEGTGVYEQYF
>NA|TRBV7-9|TRBJ2-7
CASSPVSSGGFEQYF
>NA|TRBV29-1|TRBJ2-7
CSVEALGAGGYYEQYF
>NA|TRBV28|TRBJ2-1
CASSLLSLGEQFF
>NA|TRBV9|TRBJ1-1
CASSAGQVNTEAFF
>NA|TRBV19|TRBJ2-1
CATQLAGVTYNEQFF
>NA|TRBV29-1|TRBJ2-3
CSVVARGTWMHTQYF
>NA|TRBV29-1|TRBJ2-3
CSVDGGATSLTQIRTQYF
>NA|TRBV27|TRBJ1-2
CASSLDRDQSGYTF
>NA|TRBV20-1|TRBJ2-7
CSASTARGYEQYF